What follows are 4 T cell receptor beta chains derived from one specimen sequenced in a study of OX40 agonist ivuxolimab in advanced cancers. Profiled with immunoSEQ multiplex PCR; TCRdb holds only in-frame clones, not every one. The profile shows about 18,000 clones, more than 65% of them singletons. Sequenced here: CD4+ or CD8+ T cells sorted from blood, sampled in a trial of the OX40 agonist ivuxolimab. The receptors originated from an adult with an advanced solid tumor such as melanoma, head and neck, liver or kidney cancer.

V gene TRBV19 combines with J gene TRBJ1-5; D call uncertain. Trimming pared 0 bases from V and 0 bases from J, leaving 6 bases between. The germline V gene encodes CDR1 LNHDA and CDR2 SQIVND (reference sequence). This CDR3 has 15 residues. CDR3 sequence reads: CASSIEIYSNQPQHF. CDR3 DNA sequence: TGTGCCAGTAGTATAGAAATTTATAGCAATCAGCCCCAGCATTTT.

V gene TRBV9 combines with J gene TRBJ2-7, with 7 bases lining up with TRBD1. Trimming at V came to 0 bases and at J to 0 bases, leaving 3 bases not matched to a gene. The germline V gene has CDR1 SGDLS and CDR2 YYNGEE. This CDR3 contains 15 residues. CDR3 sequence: CASSVGGGLSYEQYF. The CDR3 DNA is TGTGCCAGCAGCGTAGGAGGGGGCCTCTCCTACGAGCAGTACTTC.

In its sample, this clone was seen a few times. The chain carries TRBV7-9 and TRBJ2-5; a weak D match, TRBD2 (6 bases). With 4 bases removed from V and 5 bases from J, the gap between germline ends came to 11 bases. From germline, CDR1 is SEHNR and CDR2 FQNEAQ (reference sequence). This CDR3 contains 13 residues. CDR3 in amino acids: CASSSSAGETQYF. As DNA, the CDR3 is TGTGCCAGCAGCTCTAGCGCTGGGGAGACCCAGTACTTC.

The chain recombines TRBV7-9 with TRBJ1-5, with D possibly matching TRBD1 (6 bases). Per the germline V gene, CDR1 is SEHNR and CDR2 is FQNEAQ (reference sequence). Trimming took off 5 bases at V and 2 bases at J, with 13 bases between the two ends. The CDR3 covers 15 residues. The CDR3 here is CASSPRGGGNQPQHF. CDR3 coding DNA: TGTGCCAGCAGCCCCCGTGGGGGCGGCAATCAGCCCCAGCATTTT.